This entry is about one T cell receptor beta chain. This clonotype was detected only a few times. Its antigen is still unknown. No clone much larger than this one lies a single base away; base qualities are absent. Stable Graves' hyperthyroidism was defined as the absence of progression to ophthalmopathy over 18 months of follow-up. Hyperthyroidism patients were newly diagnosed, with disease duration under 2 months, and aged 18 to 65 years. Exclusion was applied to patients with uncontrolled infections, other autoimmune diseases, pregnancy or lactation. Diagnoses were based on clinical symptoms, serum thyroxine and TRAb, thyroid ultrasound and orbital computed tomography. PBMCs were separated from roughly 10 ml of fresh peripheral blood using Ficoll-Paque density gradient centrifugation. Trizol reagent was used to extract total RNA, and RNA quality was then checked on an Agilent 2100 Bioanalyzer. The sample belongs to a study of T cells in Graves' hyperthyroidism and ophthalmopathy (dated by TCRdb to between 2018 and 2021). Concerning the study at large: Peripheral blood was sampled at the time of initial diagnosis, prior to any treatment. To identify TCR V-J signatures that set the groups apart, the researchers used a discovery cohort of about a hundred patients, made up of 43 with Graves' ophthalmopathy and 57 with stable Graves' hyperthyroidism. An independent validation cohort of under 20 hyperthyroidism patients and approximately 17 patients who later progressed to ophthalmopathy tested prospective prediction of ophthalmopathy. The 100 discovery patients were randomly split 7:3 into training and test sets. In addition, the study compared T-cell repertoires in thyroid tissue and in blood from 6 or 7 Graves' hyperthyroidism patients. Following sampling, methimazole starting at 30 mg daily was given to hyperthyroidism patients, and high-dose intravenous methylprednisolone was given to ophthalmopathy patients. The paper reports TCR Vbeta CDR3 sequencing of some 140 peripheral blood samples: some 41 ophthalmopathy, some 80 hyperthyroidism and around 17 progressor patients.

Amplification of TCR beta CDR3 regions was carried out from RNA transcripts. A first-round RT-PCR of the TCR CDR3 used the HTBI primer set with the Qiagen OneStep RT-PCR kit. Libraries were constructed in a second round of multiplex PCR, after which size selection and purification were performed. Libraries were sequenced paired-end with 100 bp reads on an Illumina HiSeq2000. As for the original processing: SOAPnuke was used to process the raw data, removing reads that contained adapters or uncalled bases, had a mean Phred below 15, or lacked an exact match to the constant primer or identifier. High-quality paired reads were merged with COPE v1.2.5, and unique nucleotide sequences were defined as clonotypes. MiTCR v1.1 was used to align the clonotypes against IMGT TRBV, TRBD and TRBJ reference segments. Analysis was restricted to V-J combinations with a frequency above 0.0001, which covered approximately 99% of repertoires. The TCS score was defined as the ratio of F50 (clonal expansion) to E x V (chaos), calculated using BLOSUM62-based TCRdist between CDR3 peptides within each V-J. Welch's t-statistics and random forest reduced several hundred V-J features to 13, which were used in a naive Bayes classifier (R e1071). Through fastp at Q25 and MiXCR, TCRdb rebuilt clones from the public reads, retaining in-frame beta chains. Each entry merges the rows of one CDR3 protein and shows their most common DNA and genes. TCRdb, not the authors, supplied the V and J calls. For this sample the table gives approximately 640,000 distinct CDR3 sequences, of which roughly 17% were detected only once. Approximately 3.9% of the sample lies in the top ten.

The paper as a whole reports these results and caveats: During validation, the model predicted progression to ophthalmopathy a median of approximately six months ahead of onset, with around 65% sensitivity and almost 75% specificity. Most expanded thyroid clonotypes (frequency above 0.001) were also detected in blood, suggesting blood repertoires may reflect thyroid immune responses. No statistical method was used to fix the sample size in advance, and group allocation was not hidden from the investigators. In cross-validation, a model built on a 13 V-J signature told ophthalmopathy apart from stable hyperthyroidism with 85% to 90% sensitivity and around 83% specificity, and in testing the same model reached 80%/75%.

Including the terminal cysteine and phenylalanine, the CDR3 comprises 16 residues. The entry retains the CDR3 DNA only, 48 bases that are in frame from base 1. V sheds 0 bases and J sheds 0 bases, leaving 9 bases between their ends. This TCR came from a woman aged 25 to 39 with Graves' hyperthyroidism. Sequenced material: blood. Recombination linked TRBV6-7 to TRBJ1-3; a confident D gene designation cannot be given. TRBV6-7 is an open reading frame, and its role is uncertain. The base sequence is TGTGCCAGCAGTTACTCTCCCGCCGGCTCTGGAAACACCATATATTTT. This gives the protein CASSYSPAGSGNTIYF.